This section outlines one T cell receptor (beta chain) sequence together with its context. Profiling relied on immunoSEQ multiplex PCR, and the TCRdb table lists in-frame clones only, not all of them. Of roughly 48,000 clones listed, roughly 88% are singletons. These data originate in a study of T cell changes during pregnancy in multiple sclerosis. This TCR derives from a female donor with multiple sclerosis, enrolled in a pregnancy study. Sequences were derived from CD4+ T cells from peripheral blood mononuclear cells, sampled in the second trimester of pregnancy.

This CDR3 is CASSFTFGEVGSEQFF. In nucleotides, the CDR3 is TGTGCCAGCAGCTTCACCTTCGGGGAGGTCGGGAGTGAGCAGTTCTTC. The J gene is TRBJ2-1, the V gene TRBV7-9, with D maybe TRBD2 (6 bases). Germline V lookup: CDR1 SEHNR, CDR2 FQNEAQ (reference sequence). V was clipped by 3 bases and J by 9 bases, with 21 bases between them. The CDR3 is made up of 16 amino acids.